This entry lists 20 T cell receptor beta chains sequenced from one sample in a study of neurological immune-mediated disorders. MiXCR was run by TCRdb on the 5' RACE reads, yielding one entry per CDR3 protein. The table includes about 33,000 distinct CDR3 sequences, approximately 1.4% detected once. The sample taken for sequencing was PBMCs. All receptors come from a woman aged 30 to 39 with multiple sclerosis.

At least ten counts were recorded for this clonotype. V gene TRBV5-1 combines with J gene TRBJ1-2; no clear D. Trimming left V 0 bases short and J 7 bases short, with 13 bases between. The CDR3 covers 14 residues. Germline assignment: CDR1 SGHRS and CDR2 YFSETQ. Here the CDR3 DNA reads TGCGCCAGCAGCTTGGAGCGTATCCCGGGTGGCTACACCTTC. Its protein is CASSLERIPGGYTF. Full variable domain (rest looked up from reference TRBV5-1 and TRBJ1-2): KAGVTQTPRYLIKTRGQQVTLSCSPISGHRSVSWYQQTPGQGLQFLFEYFSETQRNKGNFPGRFSGRQFSNSRSEMNVSTLELGDSALYLCASSLERIPGGYTFGSGTRLTVV.

This clonotype has at least ten counts. The genes are TRBV5-8 and TRBJ1-3; the D gene is possibly TRBD1 (5 bases). The CDR3 extends over 14 amino acids. V was pared by 4 bases and J by 8 bases, with 16 bases between. The V gene's germline CDR1 is SGHTS and CDR2 YDEGEE. The CDR3 DNA follows: TGTGCCAGCAGCGCCGCGGGGCCCGGGGACACCATATATTTT. It translates to CASSAAGPGDTIYF.

This clonotype has at least ten counts. V gene TRBV7-2 combines with J gene TRBJ1-1, with D possibly TRBD1 on 6 matching bases. V lost 1 base to trimming and J lost 10 bases, with 16 bases between them. This CDR3 is built from 14 residues. Germline CDR1 is SGHTA and CDR2 is FQGNSA. CDR3 amino acids: CASSLGGGQRVAFF. The CDR3 nucleotides are TGTGCCAGCAGCTTAGGGGGGGGCCAAAGGGTAGCTTTCTTT.

This clonotype was found many times. The CDR3 loop reads CSARRAGSTDTQYF. CDR3 sequence (DNA): TGCAGTGCTAGGAGGGCAGGGAGCACAGATACGCAGTATTTT. The rearrangement joins TRBV20-1 to TRBJ2-3; D may be TRBD1 or TRBD2 (5 bases each). Germline V gene data show CDR1 as DFQATT and CDR2 as SNEGSKA (reference sequence). The CDR3 runs 14 residues. The V and J ends lost 3 bases and 0 bases respectively, with 10 bases between them.

Many counts were recorded for this clonotype. J is TRBJ1-1 and V is TRBV12-3 or TRBV12-4; no firm D call. This CDR3 has 12 amino acids. V was pared by 3 bases and J by 4 bases, with 6 bases between. The CDR3 loop is CASSFVSTEAFF. The CDR3 coding sequence is TGTGCCAGCAGTTTTGTGAGCACTGAAGCTTTCTTT.

This clonotype showed up many times. This chain joins TRBV12-3 or TRBV12-4 and TRBJ2-6; no firm D call. The V end lost 2 bases, the J end lost 2 bases, and 4 bases lay between the germline ends. The CDR3 covers 14 residues. The chain's CDR3 is CASSLPTGANVLTF. CDR3 nucleotide sequence: TGTGCCAGCAGTTTACCCACTGGGGCCAACGTCCTGACTTTC.

Ten or more counts support this clonotype. The chain joins TRBV10-3 to TRBJ1-2; 7 bases are shared with TRBD1. The germline V gene encodes CDR1 ENHRY and CDR2 SYGVKD. This CDR3 comprises 13 residues. Germline trimming cut 10 bases from V and 3 bases from J; bases unmatched to any gene: 8. The CDR3 loop is CATGYGQDYGYTF. The CDR3 DNA reads TGTGCCACCGGATATGGACAGGACTATGGCTACACCTTC.

In its sample, this clonotype was seen a few times. The chain carries TRBV5-5 and TRBJ2-3; D ambiguous. V lost 3 bases and J 5 bases, leaving 4 bases between the germline ends. The CDR3 sequence is 11 residues long. Germline V lookup: CDR1 SGHKS, CDR2 YYEKEE (reference sequence). Written as DNA, the CDR3 is TGTGCCAGCAGCTACCGAGATACGCAGTATTTT. Its protein is CASSYRDTQYF.

Remarks on this clonotype: It may be a read error: a sequence one base away is much more abundant. This is likely a read error, given that the CDR3 carries no conserved phenylalanine or tryptophan at its end. This chain links TRBV25-1 with TRBJ2-1; perhaps TRBD1 as D (5 bases). The V end was cut by 3 bases, the J end by 8 bases, with 17 bases between. The CDR3 is made up of 15 amino acids. Germline CDR1 is MGHDK and CDR2 is SYGVNS. For the CDR3, the DNA is TGTGCCAGCAGTGATAGCTTGGGCAGGGTGTATGAGCAGTTCTGC. Translated: CASSDSLGRVYEQFC.

In its sample, this clonotype was seen many times. This chain uses TRBV12-3 or TRBV12-4 with TRBJ1-2, with 11 bases aligning to TRBD1. The CDR3 contains 15 residues. With 2 bases clipped from V and 5 bases from J, the junction kept 4 bases outside the gene matches. The CDR3 is CASSLRTGGIYGYTF. CDR3 sequence (DNA): TGTGCCAGCAGTTTACGGACAGGGGGCATTTATGGCTACACCTTC.

At least ten counts were recorded for this clonotype. The V and J genes are TRBV12-3 or TRBV12-4 and TRBJ1-5; tentatively, D is TRBD1 (5 bases). Trimming shortened V by 4 bases and J by 2 bases, and 15 bases separated the two germline ends. CDR3 size: 16 residues. CDR3 in amino acids: CASSSFMGVGNQPQHF. Written as DNA, the CDR3 is TGTGCCAGCAGTTCATTCATGGGGGTAGGCAATCAGCCCCAGCATTTT.

The V gene is TRBV18, the J gene TRBJ2-7, with D perhaps matching TRBD2 (6 bases). The CDR3 runs 13 residues. Germline-derived CDR1 and CDR2 are KGHSH and LQKENI. V was pared by 5 bases and J by 3 bases, with 11 bases between. CDR3 loop: CASSVQGGYEQYF. The CDR3 DNA is TGTGCCAGCTCAGTTCAGGGAGGCTACGAGCAGTACTTC.

This clonotype was picked up many times. The V call is TRBV5-1, the J call TRBJ1-3; weak D call: TRBD1 (6 bases). The V and J ends lost 4 bases and 4 bases respectively, with 9 bases between them. Germline assignment: CDR1 SGHRS and CDR2 YFSETQ. There are 13 residues in the CDR3. The CDR3 region is CASSADRGNTIYF. In DNA form, the CDR3 reads TGCGCCAGCAGCGCGGACAGAGGAAACACCATATATTTT.

This clonotype occurred many times. The V call is TRBV7-6, the J call TRBJ1-5; 7 bases map to TRBD1. The trim removed 5 bases at V and 2 bases at J, leaving 0 bases unmatched. The CDR3 has 13 amino acids. Germline V gene data show CDR1 as SGHVS and CDR2 as FNYEAQ. The CDR3 here is CASSTGGNQPQHF. In DNA, the CDR3 is TGTGCCAGCAGCACAGGGGGCAATCAGCCCCAGCATTTT.

This clonotype was picked up many times. J is TRBJ2-3 and V is TRBV5-1; D gene unclear. The V gene lost 1 base and the J gene lost 0 bases, with 12 bases spanning the gap. The germline V gene encodes CDR1 SGHRS and CDR2 YFSETQ. CDR3 length: 16 residues. This CDR3 is CASSLNSRSSTDTQYF. CDR3 nucleotide sequence: TGCGCCAGCAGCTTGAATTCCCGTTCTAGCACAGATACGCAGTATTTT.

This clonotype was counted many times. The CDR3 protein is CASSVDAGGDYGYTF. In DNA, the CDR3 is TGTGCCAGCAGCGTAGATGCAGGGGGAGACTATGGCTACACCTTC. The chain combines TRBV9 with TRBJ1-2; 7 bases fit TRBD1. The V gene end was trimmed by 0 bases and the J gene end by 3 bases; junction bases not matched to a gene: 5. The CDR3 is made up of 15 amino acids. Looked up from germline, CDR1 is SGDLS and CDR2 is YYNGEE.

This clonotype occurred many times. The chain employs TRBV6-5 and TRBJ2-3; 9 nucleotides line up with TRBD1. Trimming at V came to 4 bases and at J to 7 bases, leaving 9 bases not matched to a gene. This CDR3 contains 15 residues. Per the germline V gene, CDR1 is MNHEY and CDR2 is SVGAGI. The CDR3 sequence: CASSSTGGEGNTQYF. CDR3 in DNA: TGTGCCAGCAGTTCGACAGGGGGTGAGGGAAATACGCAGTATTTT.

This clonotype was seen at least ten times. The chain uses TRBV5-1 and TRBJ1-1; D gene uncertain. From germline, CDR1 is SGHRS and CDR2 YFSETQ. With 4 bases removed from V and 1 base from J, the gap between germline ends came to 8 bases. CDR3 length: 13 residues. The CDR3 protein is CASSLLGNTEAFF. The CDR3 DNA follows: TGCGCCAGCAGCCTACTTGGGAACACTGAAGCTTTCTTT.

Ten or more counts support this clonotype. The chain has TRBV5-1 and TRBJ2-1; D gene ambiguous. Trimming stripped 0 bases from V and 10 bases from J, with 17 bases between. CDR1 is SGHRS and CDR2 is YFSETQ in the germline V gene. CDR3 length: 15 residues. The CDR3 reads CASSLAEPPLAEQFF. CDR3 coding DNA: TGCGCCAGCAGCTTGGCCGAACCCCCCTTGGCCGAGCAGTTCTTC.

This clonotype was detected ten times or more. This rearrangement joins TRBV29-1 to TRBJ2-3, with TRBD1 as a possible D gene (5 bases). The CDR3 length is 11 residues. Trimming took 6 bases from V and 3 from J, leaving 7 bases between them. Germline V gene data show CDR1 as SQVTM and CDR2 as ANQGSEA. CDR3 sequence (DNA): TGCAGCGTGGACAAAACAGATACGCAGTATTTT. This encodes CSVDKTDTQYF.